The rows below give T cell receptor beta chains drawn from one sample of a study of early T cells in non-severe SARS-CoV-2 infection. TCRdb called the 5' RACE reads again in MiXCR, with one record for every CDR3 protein. The profile shows approximately 39,000 distinct CDR3 sequences, roughly 6.8% of them singletons. The specimen comprised whole blood, sampled at baseline. Receptor source: an adult who was a healthcare worker with PCR-confirmed SARS-CoV-2 infection or an uninfected control (not recorded which). Each CDR3 is given with its conserved first and last residue. A D gene is named only where the DNA matches it firmly. Only some rows state a clone size, as once, few, many or a class for expanded clones.

TRBV19,TRBJ2-2,NA,TRBD2,TGTGCCAGTACTTCTAGCGGGAGTCGTACCGGGGAGCTGTTTTTT,CASTSSGSRTGELFF
TRBV30,TRBJ1-1,few,NA,TGTGCCTGGAGCCCCAAACCGAACACTGAAGCTTTCTTT,CAWSPKPNTEAFF
TRBV4-3,TRBJ2-2,NA,NA,TGCGCCAGCAGCCATTCTGAGGGGGCCGGGGAGCTGTTTTTT,CASSHSEGAGELFF
TRBV27,TRBJ2-1,many,TRBD2,TGTGCCAGCAGTTTTTATGGACTAGCGGGAGATGAGCAGTTCTTC,CASSFYGLAGDEQFF
TRBV6-5,TRBJ2-5,few,TRBD2,TGTGCCAGCACATTAGCGGGAGGGCGGGAGACCCAGTACTTC,CASTLAGGRETQYF
TRBV9,TRBJ1-1,many,NA,TGTGCCAGCGGCGACCCCGCTCTAGGAGCTTTCTTT,CASGDPALGAFF
TRBV7-2,TRBJ2-1,many,TRBD2,TGTGCCAGCAGCCGAGGGGTAGCGGGAGGTACTAGCTCCTACAATGAGCAGTTCTTC,CASSRGVAGGTSSYNEQFF
TRBV5-1,TRBJ2-1,NA,NA,TGCGCCAGCAGCTATTACGCAGAACGTAATGAGCAGTTCTTC,CASSYYAERNEQFF
TRBV28,TRBJ2-1,NA,TRBD2,TGTGCCAGCAGTTTTGCTAGCGGGGGACGTTCCTACAATGAGCAGTTCTTC,CASSFASGGRSYNEQFF
TRBV3-1,TRBJ2-1,many,TRBD1,TGTGCCAGCAGCCAAGGACAGGGGTTCAATGAGCAGTTCTTC,CASSQGQGFNEQFF
TRBV4-3,TRBJ2-3,NA,NA,TGCGCCAGCAGCCAAGATACGTCAGATACGCAGTATTTT,CASSQDTSDTQYF
TRBV6-2/TRBV6-3,TRBJ2-1,few,TRBD2,TGTGCCAGCCGTAGCGGGAGTAGGGGCAATGAGCAGTTCTTC,CASRSGSRGNEQFF
TRBV4-3,TRBJ2-5,NA,NA,TGCGCCAGCAGCCAAGCGAGACAGCAAGAGACCCAGTACTTC,CASSQARQQETQYF
TRBV14,TRBJ2-3,few,NA,TGTGCCAGCAGCCCGAGGGCCTCATACACAGATACGCAGTATTTT,CASSPRASYTDTQYF
TRBV6-2/TRBV6-3,TRBJ1-2,NA,NA,TGTGCCACCCGGCCGGATAACTATGGCTACACCTTC,CATRPDNYGYTF
TRBV10-2,TRBJ2-2,many,NA,TGCGCCAGCAGTGGAGGGGTAGCCGGGGAGCTGTTTTTT,CASSGGVAGELFF
TRBV29-1,TRBJ1-2,few,NA,TGCAGCGTTGAGATTGGGGGTGGAGGCTACACCTTC,CSVEIGGGGYTF
TRBV29-1,TRBJ2-1,few,NA,TGCAGCGTTTCATCCGGGGACTACAATGAGCAGTTCTTC,CSVSSGDYNEQFF
TRBV20-1,TRBJ2-7,many,NA,TGCAGTGCTCAGAGGCAGGACTCCTACGAGCAGTACTTC,CSAQRQDSYEQYF
TRBV10-3,TRBJ2-7,few,NA,TGTGCCATCAGTGAACTTCGGACACGCTACGAGCAGTACTTC,CAISELRTRYEQYF
TRBV3-1,TRBJ1-5,many,NA,TGTGCCAGCAGCCAAGACGCACAGCCAAATCAGCCCCAGCATTTT,CASSQDAQPNQPQHF
TRBV12-3/TRBV12-4,TRBJ2-1,many,TRBD2,TGTGCCAGCAGCCCGGGACTAGCGGGAACAGTCGTGGAGGATGAGCAGTTCTTC,CASSPGLAGTVVEDEQFF
TRBV7-8,TRBJ1-1,NA,NA,TGTGCCAGCAGCCGAACACAGAGGGAGGCTTTCTTT,CASSRTQREAFF
TRBV20-1,TRBJ2-7,few,NA,TGCAGTGCCATAAGGGGAGGAGGCTCCTACGAGCAGTACTTC,CSAIRGGGSYEQYF